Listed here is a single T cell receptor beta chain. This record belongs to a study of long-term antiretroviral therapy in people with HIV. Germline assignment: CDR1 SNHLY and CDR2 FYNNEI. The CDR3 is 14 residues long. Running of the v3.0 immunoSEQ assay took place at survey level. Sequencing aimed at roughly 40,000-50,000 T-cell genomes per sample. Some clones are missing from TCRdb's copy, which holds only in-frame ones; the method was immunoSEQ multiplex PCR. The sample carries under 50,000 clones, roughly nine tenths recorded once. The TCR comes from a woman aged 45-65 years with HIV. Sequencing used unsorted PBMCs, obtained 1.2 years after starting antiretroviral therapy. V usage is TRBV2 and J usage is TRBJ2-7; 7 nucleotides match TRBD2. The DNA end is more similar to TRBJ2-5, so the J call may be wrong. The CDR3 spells CASSLLASQETQYF. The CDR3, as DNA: TGTGCCAGCAGTTTACTAGCGTCCCAAGAGACCCAGTACTTC.